The clone carrying this TCR beta chain was recorded only once. In the source study's methods: Using reference gene primer amplification, nucleated cell counts were estimated. Sequencing used immunoSEQ multiplex PCR; TCRdb keeps in-frame clones, though not all of them. The V and J calls and the clone size are those of that table, but D and trimming were determined from the DNA. The sample lists 50,000 to 65,000 clones, approximately 81% occurring once. The data were taken from a study of blood T cell repertoires in COVID-19. Study context: Italy, Spain and the United States were the sources of the convalescent and acute COVID-19 samples. T cells, B-cell-depleted T cells, or PBMCs supplied cDNA or gDNA.

Patients of the Seattle cohort, enrolled during active infection, were followed longitudinally. Material for sequencing was peripheral blood. The TCR sequence derives from a man between 60 and 75 years old with COVID-19, enrolled during active disease.

The CDR3 spells CASSSRTSGSKGYEQYF. CDR3 DNA: TGTGCCAGCAGTTCCCGGACTAGCGGGAGTAAGGGCTACGAGCAGTACTTC. The chain couples TRBV27 to TRBJ2-7, with 13 bases matching TRBD2. With 4 bases clipped from V and 3 bases from J, the junction kept 9 bases outside the gene matches. Per the germline V gene, CDR1 is MNHEY and CDR2 is SMNVEV (reference sequence). This CDR3 region has 17 residues.